This TCR beta chain was recovered during a study of tumor and adjacent non-tumor tissue in lung cancer (dated by TCRdb to 2016 to 2019). In terms of the full investigation: Of the cohort, 11 to 12 patients had adenocarcinoma, 2 had squamous cell carcinoma and 1 had small cell lung cancer. Among the approximately 15 patients, ages ranged from roughly 31 to 76 years, approximately ten were men and 5 were women, and disease was TNM stage I to III. Over 25 paired specimens, one tumor and one normal lung sample per patient, were profiled by TCRbeta CDR3 sequencing. Bulk TCRbeta repertoires were compared between lung tumor tissue and matched distant non-tumor lung tissue obtained from about 16 lung cancer patients. In total, sequencing yielded 100 million to 150 million productive TCRbeta reads, which works out to an average of around 4.2 million reads per sample.

Summary of the overall study and its limitations: A significantly larger cumulative share of the repertoire was made up by the top 100 clones in normal lung than in tumor tissue. TCR diversity was significantly higher in younger patients, and higher tumor TCR diversity was associated with shorter overall and disease-free survival. Neither the sequencing platform nor unique molecular identifiers are named or mentioned anywhere in the methods. Significantly higher TCR diversity (inverse Simpson) was observed in tumor tissue than in normal lung tissue (around 460 vs 160, P = 0.0075, Mann-Whitney U test). Because peripheral blood was not sequenced, the blood TCRbeta repertoires of the lung cancer patients in the study went unexamined. Only roughly 16 patients were in the cohort, and the authors stated that larger samples and more detailed clinical data are needed.

Bulk unsorted tissue served as the source for RNA extraction, and RNA quality was assessed using a NanoDrop ND-1000 and an Agilent 2100. All donors had newly diagnosed lung cancer, had not received prior chemotherapy, and were admitted for thoracic surgery in China between August and November 2014. The study excluded patients who had received radiotherapy or chemotherapy before or who had another cancer at the same time. Pieces of surgical tissue measuring roughly 1-2 cm3 were kept in RNAlater solution and stored at -80 degrees C until use. The CDR3 measures 16 amino acids from cysteine to phenylalanine. Only the CDR3 part of the read is kept: 48 bases, read in frame from the first base. From the germline V gene (reference sequence), CDR1 is DFQATT and CDR2 is SNEGSKA. The method behind the library was multiplex PCR. Sequencing was carried out with an Illumina HiSeq 2500. Following protocols modified from ARM-PCR, the researchers constructed TCRbeta libraries through three rounds of nested PCR with primers (Table S4). PCR products of 200-500 bp were gel-excised and purified with the QIAquick gel extraction kit before sequencing. Under the source paper's analysis protocol: Trimmomatic was used to clean the reads, FLASH was used to merge the reads into complete CDR3 sequences, and MiTCR was used to assign the reads to V(D)J germline segments. Clonal diversity was calculated as the inverse Simpson's index using VDJtools. In-frame sequences lacking a premature stop codon were counted as productive reads. TCRdb reran the public reads through fastp at Q25 and MiXCR, keeping productive beta chains. Identical CDR3 protein sequences are pooled into one entry, listed with their most common genes and DNA. The V and J calls here are based on TCRdb, not the publication. This sample has over 110,000 distinct CDR3 sequences in its table, and 60% to 70% of those were observed once. The ten largest clones take up roughly 18% of the sample.

Comments on this clonotype: Its antigen has not been determined. One junction end disagrees with the germline gene, perhaps due to a read error.

The receptor was isolated from a man in his sixties with small cell lung cancer. Material for sequencing was lung tumor tissue. The receptor chain draws on TRBV20-1 and TRBJ2-1; 7 bases in between match TRBD2. The sequence in DNA is TGCAGTGTTAGAGAGGAGGGCGGGAGCTCCTACAATGAGCAGTTCTTC. Its translation reads: CSVREEGGSSYNEQFF.